The entry below describes one TCR beta chain. As yet, its antigen is unknown. The entry originates in a study of OX40 agonist ivuxolimab in advanced cancers. Whole-study context: The drug used for patients, ivuxolimab, was an agonistic anti-OX40 (CD134) antibody. Aged roughly 23 to 90 with a mean of about 60 years, they were 82.7% male.

Systemic immunosuppression or autoimmune disease history was grounds to exclude patients. TCRdb's copy holds only in-frame clones and misses some; the assay was immunoSEQ multiplex PCR. The data contain about 6,500 clones, about four fifths of them singletons. The CDR3 has 12 amino acids. The germline V and J ends were trimmed by 5 bases and 9 bases, with 13 bases remaining between them. CDR1 and CDR2 from the germline V gene are SGHAT and FQDESV (reference sequence). Study-level findings and limits: Relative to CD4+, CD8+ T cells held more expanded clones on average.

This chain connects TRBV11-1 to TRBJ2-5; maybe TRBD1 (6 bases). This receptor was taken from an adult with an advanced solid tumor such as melanoma, head and neck, liver or kidney cancer. The sequences come from CD4+ or CD8+ T cells sorted from blood, collected in a trial of the OX40 agonist ivuxolimab. The CDR3 sequence: CASSASGVAQYF. The CDR3, as DNA: TGTGCCAGCAGCGCCTCAGGGGTGGCCCAGTACTTC. Looking up the rest from reference TRBV11-1 and TRBJ2-5 gives the full variable domain: EAEVAQSPRYKITEKSQAVAFWCDPISGHATLYWYRQILGQGPELLVQFQDESVVDDSQLPKDRFSAERLKGVDSTLKIQPAELGDSAMYLCASSASGVAQYFGPGTRLLVL.